This T cell receptor (beta chain) was recovered during a study of shared clonotypes between healthy human individuals. Study observations and caveats: The authors expected sequencing depth to affect clonotype sharing among donors.

As concerns this clone: As yet, its antigen is unknown.

CDR3 length: 12 amino acids. V lost 3 bases to trimming and J lost 6 bases, with 9 bases between them. Germline CDR1 and CDR2: SNHLY and FYNNEI. Measured with immunoSEQ multiplex PCR; TCRdb has only the in-frame clones, and not every one. The sample holds approximately 460,000 clones, approximately 77% seen once. This chain links TRBV2 with TRBJ2-7; D call uncertain. The specimen was PBMCs. This clonotype was sampled from a woman in her thirties or forties in good health. Some clones in this sample may be carry-over from other donors' samples. In nucleotides, the CDR3 is TGTGCCAGCAGTGATGCAGGCCTCGAGCAGTACTTC. It is translated as CASSDAGLEQYF. Filled out from reference TRBV2 and TRBJ2-7, the complete variable domain reads EPEVTQTPSHQVTQMGQEVILRCVPISNHLYFYWYRQILGQKVEFLVSFYNNEISEKSEIFDDQFSVERPDGSNFTLKIRSTKLEDSAMYFCASSDAGLEQYFGPGTRLTVT.